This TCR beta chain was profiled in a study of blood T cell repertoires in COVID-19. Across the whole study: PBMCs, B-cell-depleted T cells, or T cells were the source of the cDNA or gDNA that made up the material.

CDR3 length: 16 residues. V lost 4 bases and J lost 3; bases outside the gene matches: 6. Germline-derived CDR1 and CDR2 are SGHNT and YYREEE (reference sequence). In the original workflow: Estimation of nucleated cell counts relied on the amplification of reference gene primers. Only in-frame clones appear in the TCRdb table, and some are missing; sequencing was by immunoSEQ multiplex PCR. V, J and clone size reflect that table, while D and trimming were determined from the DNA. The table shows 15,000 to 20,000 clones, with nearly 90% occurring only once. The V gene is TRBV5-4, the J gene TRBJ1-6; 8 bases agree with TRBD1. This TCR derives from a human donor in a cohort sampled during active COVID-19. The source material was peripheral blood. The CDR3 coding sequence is TGTGCCAGCAGCCGGGGGACAGGCGACTATAATTCACCCCTCCACTTT. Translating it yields CASSRGTGDYNSPLHF.